Listed here are 9 T cell receptor beta chains from one sample, sequenced in a study of a mutant IDH1 vaccine in newly diagnosed glioma (dated by TCRdb to about 2021). These TCRs are of unknown antigen specificity. This sample's time point label indicates: week 35, safety follow-up. Every vaccine dose consisted of 300 ug of a 20-mer mutant IDH1 peptide in Montanide, administered subcutaneously together with topical imiquimod. Receptor amplification or capture employed the immunoSEQ multiplex PCR assay. TCRdb obtained this table from immuneACCESS and retained in-frame rearrangements with V and J assigned. These tables miss some clones; where compared with another copy, unresolved V genes account for less than half of the shortfall, and the remainder is unexplained. The sample table lists about 54,000 clones, roughly 80% of them with a count of one. The ten largest clones represent approximately 4% of the sample.

Sample: PBMCs, taken from a glioma patient whose treatment included an IDH1 peptide vaccine. These receptors came from a young woman with glioma.

The chain employs TRBV19 and TRBJ1-1; D is possibly TRBD1 (6 bases). V lost 6 bases and J 2 bases, leaving 16 bases between the germline ends. This CDR3 spans 15 amino acids. Per germline, CDR1 LNHDA and CDR2 SQIVND (reference sequence). The CDR3 here is CASRKGGKGNTEAFF. In DNA, the CDR3 is TGTGCCAGTAGAAAAGGGGGGAAGGGCAACACTGAAGCTTTCTTT. Combining the CDR3 with reference TRBV19 and TRBJ1-1 gives the whole variable domain DGGITQSPKYLFRKEGQNVTLSCEQNLNHDAMYWYRQDPGQGLRLIYYSQIVNDFQKGDIAEGYSVSREKKESFPLTVTSAQKNPTAFYLCASRKGGKGNTEAFFGQGTRLTVV.

The chain employs TRBV28 and TRBJ2-1; the D gene is possibly TRBD2 (7 bases). Trimming left V 3 bases short and J 1 base short, with 16 bases between. The CDR3 spans 17 residues. CDR1 is MDHEN, CDR2 SYDVKM, per germline. The CDR3 reads CASSLGGGGASYNEQFF. CDR3 DNA sequence: TGTGCCAGCAGTTTGGGTGGGGGGGGCGCTTCCTACAATGAGCAGTTCTTC.

This chain uses TRBV2 with TRBJ1-5; no firm D call. Germline V lookup: CDR1 SNHLY, CDR2 FYNNEI. V was clipped by 3 bases and J by 11 bases, with 20 bases between them. CDR3 length: 15 amino acids. CDR3 amino acids: CASSEGHGSIKAQHF. The CDR3 DNA follows: TGTGCCAGCAGTGAGGGCCACGGGTCCATCAAGGCCCAGCATTTT.

This clone was picked up a small number of times. V gene TRBV27 combines with J gene TRBJ2-2; perhaps TRBD1 as D (5 bases). CDR3 length: 13 amino acids. Germline CDR1 and CDR2: MNHEY and SMNVEV (reference sequence). The V end lost 3 bases, the J end lost 5 bases, and 7 bases lay between the germline ends. CDR3 nucleotides: TGTGCCAGCAGTTTCCAGGGAACCGGGGAGCTGTTTTTT. Its protein product is CASSFQGTGELFF.

The chain combines TRBV5-6 with TRBJ2-3, with 14 bases lining up with TRBD2. Germline V CDR1 and CDR2: SGHDT, YYEEEE. The CDR3 is made up of 16 amino acids. The V segment lost 0 bases and the J segment 6 bases; nucleotides outside the gene matches: 3. The CDR3 nucleotides are TGTGCCAGCAGCTTGGGACTAGCGGGAGGGCGTGATACGCAGTATTTT. It encodes CASSLGLAGGRDTQYF.

This clone has only a few counts. V and J are TRBV4-3 and TRBJ2-7; D possibly corresponds to TRBD1 (5 bases). The CDR3 runs 15 residues. Germline V CDR1 and CDR2: LGHNA, YSLEER. The V end was cut by 1 base, the J end by 0 bases, with 10 bases between. This CDR3 reads CASSQGQGDSYEQYF. The CDR3 region has the DNA TGCGCCAGCAGCCAAGGGCAGGGCGACTCCTACGAGCAGTACTTC.

V and J are TRBV14 and TRBJ2-1, with D unclear. The V end lost 1 base, the J end lost 3 bases, and 7 bases lay between the germline ends. Germline V gene data show CDR1 as SGHDN and CDR2 as FVKESK. The CDR3 is 14 amino acids. The chain's CDR3 is CASSQVSFYNEQFF. The CDR3 DNA follows: TGTGCCAGCAGCCAAGTAAGCTTCTACAATGAGCAGTTCTTC.

V is TRBV9 and J is TRBJ2-5; possibly TRBD2 for D (5 bases). Germline V gene data show CDR1 as SGDLS and CDR2 as YYNGEE. Trimming removed 3 bases at V and 2 bases at J, with 11 bases between. The CDR3 runs to 14 residues. The CDR3: CASSERLLQETQYF. Written as DNA, the CDR3 is TGTGCCAGCAGCGAGAGACTACTTCAAGAGACCCAGTACTTC.

The chain combines TRBV5-1 with TRBJ2-7; a possible D gene is TRBD2 (5 bases). V was cut by 0 bases and J by 0 bases, with 13 bases left in between. This CDR3 region has 16 residues. The germline V gene encodes CDR1 SGHRS and CDR2 YFSETQ. For the CDR3, the DNA is TGCGCCAGCAGCTTGGGGCAGAAAGCGGACTCCTACGAGCAGTACTTC. Residues: CASSLGQKADSYEQYF.